These T cell receptor beta chains were read from a single sample in a study of blood T cell repertoires in COVID-19. Method: immunoSEQ multiplex PCR; TCRdb's copy keeps in-frame clones and lacks some. The data show roughly 500,000 clones, with nearly 90% seen just once and 0.75% to 0.9% held by the top ten. Sequencing was carried out using peripheral blood. All receptors come from a man between 18 and 29 years old with COVID-19, enrolled during active disease. The CDR3 runs from the conserved cysteine through the conserved F or W. Fields, in order: clone size, D gene, J gene, V gene, CDR3 protein, CDR3 DNA. D genes are given only for firm matches. Clone size is not always given. Where it is, it says once, few, many or a class for expanded clones.

NA,NA,TRBJ2-1,TRBV18,CASSTTQTGFGEQFF,TGTGCCAGCTCAACAACCCAAACAGGGTTTGGTGAGCAGTTCTTC
NA,NA,TRBJ1-4,TRBV25-1,CASSEAGFGKLFF,TGTGCCAGCAGTGAGGCGGGGTTTGGAAAACTGTTTTTT
NA,NA,TRBJ2-1,TRBV3-1/TRBV3-2,CASSQGVSSDEQFF,TGTGCCAGCAGCCAAGGGGTATCGAGCGATGAGCAGTTCTTC
NA,TRBD1,TRBJ1-2,TRBV2,CASSPGTGYGYTF,TGTGCCAGCAGTCCCGGGACAGGGTACGGCTACACCTTC
NA,TRBD2,TRBJ2-5,TRBV6-6,CASSFPTSVETQYF,TGTGCCAGCAGTTTTCCGACTAGCGTAGAGACCCAGTACTTC
NA,NA,TRBJ2-1,TRBV12-3/TRBV12-4,CASSLGGDEQFF,TGTGCCAGCAGTTTAGGCGGGGATGAGCAGTTCTTC
NA,NA,TRBJ2-2,TRBV2,CASSESQYFGELFF,TGTGCCAGCAGTGAGTCTCAGTATTTTGGGGAGCTGTTTTTT
NA,TRBD2,TRBJ2-2,TRBV27,CASSLSPGTSGSQTGELFF,TGTGCCAGCAGTTTGTCCCCCGGGACTAGCGGGAGTCAAACCGGGGAGCTGTTTTTT
once,TRBD1,TRBJ2-2,TRBV5-1,CASSVSGTGRTGELFF,TGCGCCAGCAGCGTCTCCGGGACAGGGAGGACCGGGGAGCTGTTTTTT
NA,NA,TRBJ2-5,TRBV5-4,CASSQEVGTQYF,TGTGCCAGCAGCCAGGAGGTTGGGACCCAGTACTTC
once,NA,TRBJ2-1,TRBV5-4,CASSSFQDNEQFF,TGTGCCAGCAGCTCTTTCCAGGACAATGAGCAGTTCTTC
NA,TRBD2,TRBJ2-7,TRBV9,CASSPTSGTSGINEQYF,TGTGCCAGCAGCCCCACTTCCGGGACTAGCGGGATTAACGAGCAGTACTTC
NA,NA,TRBJ1-1,TRBV7-8,CASSLRLVNNDNRRRKAFF,TGTGCCAGCAGCTTGAGATTAGTAAACAACGACAACAGGAGACGGAAAGCTTTCTTT
few,NA,TRBJ1-5,TRBV29-1,CSVLRQNQPQHF,TGCAGCGTTCTTAGACAGAACCAGCCCCAGCATTTT
NA,NA,TRBJ2-3,TRBV6-5,CASMKGGVSTDTQYF,TGTGCCAGCATGAAAGGGGGGGTTAGCACAGATACGCAGTATTTT
NA,NA,TRBJ2-3,TRBV6-1,CASSDLAGSTDTQYF,TGTGCCAGCAGTGATCTCGCAGGGAGCACAGATACGCAGTATTTT
NA,TRBD1,TRBJ2-7,TRBV27,CASSFGGTGDYEQYF,TGTGCCAGCAGTTTTGGAGGGACAGGGGACTACGAGCAGTACTTC
NA,NA,TRBJ2-7,TRBV18,CASSPSLGSSYEQYF,TGTGCCAGCTCACCATCTTTAGGGAGCTCCTACGAGCAGTACTTC
NA,NA,TRBJ2-3,TRBV6-4,CASSESGGTATDTQYF,TGTGCCAGCAGTGAAAGTGGAGGGACAGCCACAGATACGCAGTATTTT
NA,NA,TRBJ2-7,TRBV12-3/TRBV12-4,CASSPGNEQYF,TGTGCCAGCAGTCCAGGGAATGAGCAGTACTTC
NA,NA,TRBJ2-5,TRBV3-1/TRBV3-2,CASSQENLSAGTQYF,TGTGCCAGCAGCCAAGAAAATTTAAGCGCTGGGACCCAGTACTTC
NA,NA,TRBJ2-2,TRBV6-4,CASRMDSNGELFF,TGTGCCAGCAGGATGGACAGTAACGGGGAGCTGTTTTTT
NA,NA,TRBJ2-5,TRBV11-2,CASNSWNRAWETQYF,TGTGCCAGCAACAGCTGGAACAGGGCCTGGGAGACCCAGTACTTC
NA,TRBD2,TRBJ2-7,TRBV30,CAWSVVSGRRNEQYF,TGTGCCTGGAGTGTAGTTAGCGGGAGGAGGAACGAGCAGTACTTC
NA,NA,TRBJ2-7,TRBV3-1/TRBV3-2,CASSQSFYEQYF,TGTGCCAGCAGCCAATCCTTCTACGAGCAGTACTTC
NA,TRBD2,TRBJ2-7,TRBV19,CASSIAAGGYEQYF,TGTGCCAGTAGTATAGCAGCGGGGGGCTACGAGCAGTACTTC
NA,NA,TRBJ2-1,TRBV7-9,CASSLLNEQFF,TGTGCCAGCAGCTTACTCAATGAGCAGTTCTTC
NA,TRBD1,TRBJ1-5,TRBV19,CASSIQTGTNQPQHF,TGTGCCAGTAGTATCCAGACAGGGACTAATCAGCCCCAGCATTTT
once,NA,TRBJ2-7,TRBV2,CASSAQDLHEQYF,TGTGCCAGCAGCGCCCAGGATCTTCACGAGCAGTACTTC
NA,TRBD2,TRBJ2-7,TRBV18,CASSTSAGVTYEQYF,TGTGCCAGCTCAACGTCAGCGGGGGTAACCTACGAGCAGTACTTC
few,TRBD2,TRBJ2-2,TRBV4-1,CASSGTMNTGELFF,TGCGCCAGCTCTGGGACTATGAACACCGGGGAGCTGTTTTTT
few,NA,TRBJ1-3,TRBV2,CASSVTRSGNTIYF,TGTGCCAGCAGTGTAACGAGGTCTGGAAACACCATATATTTT
NA,NA,TRBJ2-1,TRBV24-1,CATSGETMDSSSYNEQFF,TGTGCCACCAGCGGAGAGACCATGGACTCAAGCTCCTACAATGAGCAGTTCTTC
NA,TRBD1,TRBJ1-6,TRBV7-8,CASSIQGSASPLHF,TGTGCCAGCAGCATACAGGGGTCGGCTTCACCCCTCCACTTT
few,NA,TRBJ2-1,TRBV6-6,CASSRLVSNEQFF,TGTGCCAGCAGTCGGCTAGTTAGCAATGAGCAGTTCTTC
NA,NA,TRBJ1-5,TRBV2,CASSEQRDQPQHF,TGTGCCAGCAGTGAGCAAAGAGATCAGCCCCAGCATTTT
NA,NA,TRBJ2-1,TRBV24-1,CATSLAGASHNEQFF,TGTGCCACCAGTTTGGCAGGGGCTAGCCACAATGAGCAGTTCTTC
once,NA,TRBJ2-3,TRBV19,CASSISTASTDTQYF,TGTGCCAGTAGTATTAGTACAGCTAGCACAGATACGCAGTATTTT
NA,TRBD2,TRBJ2-5,TRBV7-2,CASSYLAGQETQYF,TGTGCCAGCAGCTATCTAGCGGGACAAGAGACCCAGTACTTC
NA,NA,TRBJ2-3,TRBV10-3,CATKTGTDTQYF,TGTGCCACAAAGACAGGCACAGATACGCAGTATTTT
NA,NA,TRBJ2-7,TRBV30,CAWSQGLEQYF,TGTGCCTGGAGCCAGGGGCTCGAGCAGTACTTC
NA,TRBD2,TRBJ2-3,TRBV12-5,CASGLVRLAGDTQYF,TGTGCTAGTGGTTTGGTACGACTAGCGGGAGATACGCAGTATTTT
NA,TRBD1,TRBJ1-5,TRBV19,CASSTARGHNQPQHF,TGTGCCAGTAGTACCGCCAGGGGGCACAATCAGCCCCAGCATTTT
NA,NA,TRBJ2-1,TRBV5-1,CASSPTANEQFF,TGCGCCAGCAGCCCCACTGCCAATGAGCAGTTCTTC
once,TRBD2,TRBJ2-5,TRBV6-5,CASTPPGGLMETQYF,TGTGCCAGCACTCCGCCGGGGGGGCTGATGGAGACCCAGTACTTC